A selection of T cell receptor beta chains follows, all from one sample in a study of T cells in Graves' hyperthyroidism and ophthalmopathy. TCRdb recomputed calls from the multiplex PCR reads with MiXCR, one row per CDR3 protein. The sample carries 75,000 to 100,000 distinct CDR3 sequences, about 51% recorded once. The material sequenced was blood. Receptors originate from a middle-aged woman with Graves' hyperthyroidism. Each CDR3 is given with its conserved first and last residue. A D gene is named only where the DNA matches it firmly. Expanded clones get a size class; other rows say once, few or many, or leave the size out.

cdr3_aa,cdr3_nt,j_call,clone_size,d_call,v_call
CASSPILAEAGGLFF,TGCGCCAGCAGCCCTATCTTGGCTGAGGCCGGGGGGCTGTTTTTT,TRBJ2-2,NA,NA,TRBV4-1
CASSLAQGRDGYTF,TGCGCCAGCAGCTTGGCACAGGGGCGGGATGGCTACACCTTC,TRBJ1-2,many,TRBD1,TRBV5-1
CASSQDVGNSPLHF,TGTGCCAGCAGCCAAGATGTGGGGAATTCACCCCTCCACTTT,TRBJ1-6,many,NA,TRBV3-2
CASSSTGFDEQYYGYTF,TGTGCCAGCAGCTCGACAGGTTTTGACGAGCAGTACTATGGCTACACCTTC,TRBJ1-2,NA,NA,TRBV7-3
CASSLGGQVSYVGQYF,TGCGCCAGCAGCTTGGGGGGACAGGTCTCCTACGTTGGGCAGTACTTC,TRBJ2-7,many,TRBD1,TRBV5-1
CSASSPPVSGANVLTF,TGCAGTGCCAGCTCACCGCCAGTCTCTGGGGCCAACGTCCTGACTTTC,TRBJ2-6,NA,NA,TRBV20-1
CASSVAGQGSYSPLHF,TGTGCCAGCAGCGTAGCCGGACAGGGGAGTTATTCACCCCTCCACTTT,TRBJ1-6,many,TRBD1,TRBV9
CASSPPQTVSNQPQHF,TGTGCCAGTTCCCCTCCCCAGACAGTATCCAATCAGCCCCAGCATTTT,TRBJ1-5,many,NA,TRBV19
CASSPTPGDLHEAF,TGTGCCAGCAGTCCGACACCAGGGGACCTACATGAAGCTTTC,TRBJ2-6,NA,NA,TRBV6-1
CSAGLAGKQYF,TGCAGTGCTGGACTAGCGGGTAAGCAGTACTTC,TRBJ2-7,NA,TRBD2,TRBV20-1
CATSRGTPNEGSGYTF,TGTGCCACCAGCAGGGGGACGCCAAACGAGGGATCTGGCTACACCTTC,TRBJ1-2,NA,NA,TRBV15
CASSLFGREDGELFF,TGTGCCAGCAGCTTATTTGGCAGGGAAGACGGGGAGCTGTTTTTT,TRBJ2-2,NA,NA,TRBV7-8
CASSATGGENSPLHF,TGTGCCAGCAGTGCCACAGGGGGAGAGAATTCACCCCTCCACTTT,TRBJ1-6,NA,TRBD1,TRBV25-1
CASSLTGTGPNYGYTF,TGTGCCAGCAGCTTAACCGGGACAGGGCCTAACTATGGCTACACCTTC,TRBJ1-2,NA,TRBD1,TRBV7-3
CSVAAPYEQYF,TGCAGCGTTGCAGCGCCGTACGAGCAGTACTTC,TRBJ2-7,many,NA,TRBV29-1
CASRGEGGIRESPLHF,TGTGCCAGCAGAGGTGAAGGGGGGATCAGGGAATCACCCCTCCACTTT,TRBJ1-6,NA,NA,TRBV9
CSARKTRAEGKLFF,TGCAGTGCTAGAAAGACAAGGGCGGAGGGAAAACTGTTTTTT,TRBJ1-4,many,NA,TRBV20-1
CASSQVDGQGLDPLHF,TGTGCCAGCAGCCAAGTAGACGGGCAGGGGCTAGATCCCCTCCACTTT,TRBJ1-6,NA,NA,TRBV12-3/TRBV12-4
CATSRVGTGGLQETQYF,TGTGCCACCAGCAGAGTAGGGACAGGGGGCCTCCAAGAGACCCAGTACTTC,TRBJ2-5,many,TRBD1,TRBV15
CASSWGQGSTEAFF,TGTGCCAGCAGCTGGGGACAGGGGAGCACTGAAGCTTTCTTT,TRBJ1-1,NA,TRBD1,TRBV7-9
CASSLARFRINNSPLHF,TGTGCCAGCAGCTTAGCACGGTTCAGGATAAATAATTCACCCCTCCACTTT,TRBJ1-6,many,NA,TRBV7-2
CASSRGGYGYTF,TGTGCCAGCAGCCGCGGTGGGTATGGCTACACCTTC,TRBJ1-2,NA,NA,TRBV12-3/TRBV12-4
CAISESRDRSYEQYF,TGTGCCATCAGTGAGTCTCGGGACAGGAGCTACGAGCAGTACTTC,TRBJ2-7,many,TRBD1,TRBV10-3
CASSLDEGSEQYF,TGCGCCAGCAGCTTGGATGAGGGAAGCGAGCAGTACTTC,TRBJ2-7,once,NA,TRBV5-1
CASSSHTTGQGGSSYEQYF,TGTGCCAGCAGCTCGCATACCACAGGACAGGGAGGAAGCTCCTACGAGCAGTACTTC,TRBJ2-7,once,TRBD1,TRBV7-2
CASSWTGGGNYGYTF,TGTGCCAGCAGCTGGACAGGGGGCGGGAACTATGGCTACACCTTC,TRBJ1-2,NA,TRBD1,TRBV9
CASKTGTGGAGELFF,TGTGCCAGCAAGACCGGGACAGGGGGAGCCGGGGAGCTGTTTTTT,TRBJ2-2,many,TRBD1,TRBV2
CASSRSTGGMNEQYF,TGTGCCAGTAGTAGATCGACAGGGGGAATGAACGAGCAGTACTTC,TRBJ2-7,NA,TRBD1,TRBV19
CASSVGDSLVKNTEAFF,TGTGCCAGTAGTGTCGGGGACAGCCTTGTAAAGAACACTGAAGCTTTCTTT,TRBJ1-1,NA,TRBD1,TRBV19
CSAGATSGATGETQYF,TGCAGTGCTGGGGCGACTAGCGGCGCCACAGGGGAGACCCAGTACTTC,TRBJ2-5,NA,TRBD2,TRBV20-1
CASSLTGSGYEQYF,TGTGCCAGCAGCTTAACAGGGAGTGGCTACGAGCAGTACTTC,TRBJ2-7,NA,NA,TRBV7-9
CASSSSTANGYKPQHF,TGTGCCAGCAGCTCGTCGACGGCGAACGGCTATAAGCCCCAGCATTTT,TRBJ1-5,medium-sized,NA,TRBV5-6
CASSLGGGNGQPQHF,TGTGCCAGCAGTTTGGGCGGGGGTAATGGGCAGCCCCAGCATTTT,TRBJ1-5,NA,NA,TRBV7-2
CASSQAARLGSGNTIYF,TGTGCCAGCAGCCAAGCGGCCCGTTTAGGCTCTGGAAACACCATATATTTT,TRBJ1-3,once,NA,TRBV14
CSGAATSGFYEQYF,TGCAGTGGGGCCGCGACTAGCGGGTTCTACGAGCAGTACTTC,TRBJ2-7,NA,TRBD2,TRBV20-1
CATSDFPGTGSTDTQYF,TGTGCCACCAGTGATTTTCCCGGGACAGGGAGCACAGATACGCAGTATTTT,TRBJ2-3,NA,TRBD1,TRBV24-1
CSVGGVGEQYF,TGCAGCGTTGGAGGGGTGGGCGAGCAGTACTTC,TRBJ2-7,NA,NA,TRBV29-1
CASSELADQETQYF,TGTGCCAGCAGTGAACTAGCGGACCAAGAGACCCAGTACTTC,TRBJ2-5,NA,TRBD2,TRBV2
CSASSQGVYEQYF,TGCAGTGCTAGTTCGCAGGGGGTCTACGAGCAGTACTTC,TRBJ2-7,once,TRBD1,TRBV20-1
CASRRTSGRTGELFF,TGCGCCAGCAGACGGACTAGCGGGAGAACCGGGGAGCTGTTTTTT,TRBJ2-2,once,TRBD2,TRBV5-1
CSAMQGANHGYTF,TGCAGTGCTATGCAGGGAGCAAATCATGGCTACACCTTC,TRBJ1-2,NA,NA,TRBV20-1
CATRGGGHTEAFF,TGTGCCACCAGGGGAGGGGGGCACACTGAAGCTTTCTTT,TRBJ1-1,many,NA,TRBV24-1
CASKSGSQETQYF,TGTGCCAGCAAGAGCGGGAGTCAAGAGACCCAGTACTTC,TRBJ2-5,few,NA,TRBV5-2
CASSQDSYEQYF,TGTGCCAGCAGCCAAGACAGCTACGAGCAGTACTTC,TRBJ2-7,many,NA,TRBV7-2
CASSAASEPAFYEQYF,TGTGCCAGCAGCGCCGCCTCAGAGCCGGCTTTCTACGAGCAGTACTTC,TRBJ2-7,many,NA,TRBV7-2
CASSRPVGANVLTF,TGTGCCAGCAGCCGACCGGTAGGGGCCAACGTCCTGACTTTC,TRBJ2-6,NA,NA,TRBV2
CASSEFGQGGTEAFF,TGTGCCAGCAGTGAGTTCGGGCAGGGGGGCACTGAAGCTTTCTTT,TRBJ1-1,few,TRBD1,TRBV2
CASSQTRGSYNSPLHF,TGTGCCAGCAGTCAAACACGAGGCTCCTATAATTCACCCCTCCACTTT,TRBJ1-6,many,NA,TRBV12-3/TRBV12-4
CSVGGGRAYEQYF,TGCAGCGTTGGGGGAGGGAGGGCCTACGAGCAGTACTTC,TRBJ2-7,many,TRBD2,TRBV29-1
CASSYLAGGPVGELFF,TGTGCCAGCAGTTACCTAGCGGGAGGGCCGGTCGGGGAGCTGTTTTTT,TRBJ2-2,NA,TRBD2,TRBV2
CSAGGNTEASF,TGCAGTGCTGGGGGGAACACTGAAGCCTCCTTT,TRBJ1-1,NA,NA,TRBV20-1
CASSVMGQGSNGLNTIYF,TGTGCCAGCAGCGTAATGGGACAGGGCTCCAATGGCTTAAACACCATATATTTT,TRBJ1-3,NA,TRBD1,TRBV7-9
CASSEVRGPGSQYF,TGTGCCAGCAGTGAGGTGCGTGGTCCAGGGAGTCAGTACTTC,TRBJ2-5,NA,NA,TRBV2
CASSPPKGTEAFF,TGTGCCAGCTCACCACCAAAAGGGACTGAAGCTTTCTTT,TRBJ1-1,many,NA,TRBV7-9
CASTAGDNTGELFF,TGTGCCAGCACTGCAGGGGACAACACCGGGGAGCTGTTTTTT,TRBJ2-2,many,NA,TRBV7-9
CSARGPDRAIYEQYF,TGCAGTGCGAGAGGGCCCGACAGGGCAATCTACGAGCAGTACTTC,TRBJ2-7,many,TRBD1,TRBV20-1
CASRGRMNTEAFF,TGTGCCAGCAGGGGGCGAATGAACACTGAAGCTTTCTTT,TRBJ1-1,NA,NA,TRBV25-1
CASSSPTRVGGYTF,TGTGCCAGCAGTTCACCTACCAGGGTTGGCGGCTACACCTTC,TRBJ1-2,many,NA,TRBV28
CASSSRRVAGGYTF,TGTGCCAGCAGCTCCCGTAGGGTAGCGGGAGGCTACACCTTC,TRBJ1-2,NA,NA,TRBV7-9